The entry below describes one TCR beta chain. Some clones are missing from TCRdb's copy, which holds only in-frame ones; the method was immunoSEQ multiplex PCR. The repertoire holds more than 55,000 clones, with approximately 91% as singletons. This record belongs to a study of T cell changes during pregnancy in multiple sclerosis. This CDR3 has 17 residues. The J segment lost 4 bases and the V segment lost 4 bases, leaving 14 bases of the junction unmatched. Germline lookup yields CDR1 SGHRS and CDR2 YFSETQ. The material sequenced was peripheral blood, taken after pregnancy. The source of this sequence is a female donor with multiple sclerosis, enrolled in a pregnancy study. The rearrangement links TRBV5-1 to TRBJ1-2; TRBD1 aligns across 9 bases. CDR3 sequence reads: CASSPRTGAFVGYGYTF. The CDR3 DNA reads TGCGCCAGCAGCCCAAGGACAGGGGCGTTCGTCGGCTATGGCTACACCTTC.